The clone carrying this T cell receptor (beta chain) was detected a few times. These data belong to a study of cytomegalovirus exposure and HLA in healthy donors. CDR1 and CDR2 from the germline V gene are MNHEY and SVGAGI. The CDR3 totals 15 residues. Trimming at V came to 2 bases and at J to 8 bases, leaving 8 bases not matched to a gene. PCR amplification relied on 60 Vbeta primers (plus 13 Jbeta primers). The protocol was immunoSEQ multiplex PCR, while the TCRdb copy is restricted to in-frame clones and leaves out a portion. Among about 180,000 clones listed, 65% to 85% were seen once. The receptor was derived from a girl aged 10 to 17 in good health and CMV-seropositive. J is TRBJ2-1 and V is TRBV6-5, with 8 positions matching TRBD1. The sequenced material came from PBMCs. The CDR3, as DNA: TGTGCCAGCAGTTACGCGGGACAGGCGTACGATGAGCAGTTCTTC. Amino acids: CASSYAGQAYDEQFF.